Here is one T cell receptor (beta chain) with its context. Which antigen it targets is not known. Per-nucleotide qualities are absent, and no much larger clonotype sits a single base away. Collaborating institutions collected whole blood in K2EDTA tubes following their own protocols. For TCRbeta analysis, collaborator samples were shipped as frozen whole blood, as isolated PBMCs, or as DNA extracted from either sample type. This record belongs to a study of blood T cell repertoires in COVID-19 (dated by TCRdb to between 2020 and 2021). Broadly, across the study: Samples from collaborators originated in the United States, Italy and Spain and spanned both the acute and convalescent phases of COVID-19. The samples were drawn from two sources: the first 160 participants of the ongoing ImmuneRACE study, and fewer than 1,500 subjects contributed by 6 global collaborators. Deeply sampled blood TCRbeta repertoires from subjects exposed to, actively infected with, or recovered from COVID-19 were included in the dataset. The repertoires were made available in a free public database intended to serve as a resource for research on the immune response to SARS-CoV-2. Where available, HLA class I and class II types were taken from metadata supplied by the sample provider and were not determined by assay-based typing. The sample metadata nearly always contained a de-identified subject ID, COVID-19 status, age in years and sex. The material from the prospective study consisted of cDNA or gDNA derived from T cells, B-cell-depleted T cells, or PBMCs. General conclusions and limits of the study: Clinical and demographic metadata were provided uncurated, with the amount varying by source and participant.

After removal of 4 bases from V and 3 bases from J, the junction retains 10 bases not matched to a gene. The CDR3 runs 17 residues from the cysteine to the phenylalanine. CDR3 DNA only is kept here, 51 bases in frame from base 1. CDR1 and CDR2, looked up from the germline V gene, are MDHEN and SYDVKM. TCRbeta CDR3 regions were amplified from genomic DNA by means of the immunoSEQ Assay, a bias-controlled multiplex PCR. Turning to the authors' computational methods: The number of nucleated cells in each sample was estimated by amplification of reference gene primers within the assay. To quantify the absolute abundance of each unique TCRbeta CDR3 rearrangement, sequence reads were collapsed and filtered. For each sample, productive Simpson clonality was calculated as the square root of Simpson's diversity index over productive rearrangements. The table comes from immuneACCESS by way of TCRdb, which keeps in-frame sequences with V and J called. Part of the clones is missing from these tables; in studies checked, under half for an unresolved V gene and the rest for unknown reasons. Clone size and the V and J calls come from that table; the DNA yielded D and trimming. In this sample the table shows a few hundred thousand clones, roughly four fifths of which occur a single time. The ten largest clones capture 1.1% of the sample.

This clonotype was obtained from a human donor with acute or convalescent COVID-19. The donor label of this sample is uncertain. Source material: peripheral blood. Recombination joined TRBV28 with TRBJ1-1; 11 nucleotides in the junction match TRBD1. DNA sequence: TGTGCCAGCAGTTATCGGGAGGGACAGGGGGTTTACACTGAAGCTTTCTTT. This translates into CASSYREGQGVYTEAFF.